This TCR beta chain appears in the sequencing data of a study of blood T cell repertoires in COVID-19 (TCRdb year 2020). Regarding the complete study: The collaborator samples originated in the United States, Italy and Spain and spanned the acute and convalescent phases of COVID-19. The material from the prospective study consisted of cDNA or gDNA derived from T cells, B-cell-depleted T cells, or PBMCs. The dataset comprised deeply sampled blood TCRbeta repertoires from subjects exposed to, actively infected with, or recovered from COVID-19. The repertoires were released in a freely available public database intended as a resource for research on the immune response to SARS-CoV-2. The samples were drawn from the first 160 participants of the ongoing ImmuneRACE study and from 1,254 subjects provided by 6 global collaborators. Sample metadata almost always included a de-identified subject ID, COVID-19 status, age in years and sex. Where available, HLA class I and class II types were obtained from metadata supplied by the sample provider rather than from assay-based typing.

The full study reports these points: The quantity of clinical and demographic metadata differed by source and by participant and was supplied without curation.

Notes on this clone: Its specific antigen is unknown. It has no much larger one-base neighbor in the sample; base qualities were not kept.

Participants in the prospective study were enrolled through a virtual design, were aged 18 to 89 years, and lived in approximately 25 United States geographic areas. Cohort assignment in the prospective study relied on participant-reported clinical history from a screening survey and a study questionnaire. Recovered participants in ImmuneRACE Cohort 3 were defined as having two consecutive negative NP/OP PCR tests, clearance from a healthcare professional, or resolution of symptoms. Mobile phlebotomists in the prospective study collected whole blood, serum and a nasopharyngeal or oropharyngeal swab from every participant. Prospective study participants could optionally give additional blood draws and questionnaires over a roughly two-month period. Before DNA extraction, prospective study blood samples were shipped either frozen or at room temperature. Compared with germline, V lacks 3 bases and J lacks 7 bases; bases without a gene match: 13. CDR1 and CDR2, per the germline V gene, are SGDLS and YYNGEE. From cysteine to phenylalanine, the CDR3 is 17 amino acids long. Only the CDR3 part of the read is kept: 51 bases, read in frame from the first base.

TCRbeta CDR3 regions were amplified from genomic DNA by means of the immunoSEQ Assay, a bias-controlled multiplex PCR. The authors processed their data as follows. The number of nucleated cells in each sample was estimated by amplification of reference gene primers within the assay. To quantify the absolute abundance of each unique TCRbeta CDR3 rearrangement, sequence reads were collapsed and filtered. For each sample, productive Simpson clonality was calculated by taking the square root of Simpson's diversity index across productive rearrangements. TCRdb holds this immuneACCESS table with in-frame rearrangements only. Some clones are missing; in checked studies, unresolved V genes explain under half, and the rest has no known cause. The DNA was the basis for D and trimming; V, J and clone size are from that table. Present in this sample are approximately 350,000 clones, more than 80% of which were seen just once. Clones ranked in the top ten supply 1% of the sample.

This sequence originates from a man aged 18 to 29 who had recovered from COVID-19. The sequencing sample was made of PBMCs or T cells enriched from blood (not recorded which). The sequence links TRBV9 to TRBJ2-1; the central 10 bases match TRBD2. The CDR3 sequence is CASSANLLAGRVNEQFF. The DNA sequence is TGTGCCAGCAGCGCAAATTTACTAGCGGGAAGGGTTAATGAGCAGTTCTTC.